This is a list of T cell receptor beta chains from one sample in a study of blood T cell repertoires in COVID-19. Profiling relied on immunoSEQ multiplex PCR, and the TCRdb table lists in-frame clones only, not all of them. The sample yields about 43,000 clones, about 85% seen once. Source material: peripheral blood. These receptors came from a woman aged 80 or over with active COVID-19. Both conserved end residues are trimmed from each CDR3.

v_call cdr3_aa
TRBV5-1 ASSTGGGYGYT
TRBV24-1 ATTSGGASTDTQY
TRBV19 ASRALTGANYGYT
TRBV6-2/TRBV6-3 ASSYYSGSTDTQY
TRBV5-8 ASSLGQGDTQY
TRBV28 ASSTYYGSTDTQY
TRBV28 ASISDRAQPQH
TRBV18 ASSVAPSTDTQY
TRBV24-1 ATSGRGVTDTQY
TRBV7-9 ASSFGTGVEKLF
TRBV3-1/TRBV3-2 ASSPGTRNIQY
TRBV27 ASSLRSGRESSYEQY
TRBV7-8 ASSLARVPYSNQPQH
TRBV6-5 ASSYSPSGLNYEQY
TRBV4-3 ASSQDRGPNQPQH
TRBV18 ASSSGGAGEKLF
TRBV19 ASSPRAYSGNTIY
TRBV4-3 ASSQEGWGGQNIQY
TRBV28 ASSNPGLAGDADTQY
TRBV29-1 SVGQGGGTEAF
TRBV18 ASSPRTSKGSGELF
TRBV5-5 ASSLVAGLNEKLF
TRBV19 ASSIGQVPGELF
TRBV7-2 ASSSGSGYEQY
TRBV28 ASTGSPLNYGYT
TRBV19 ASSRGQGAGSNTEAF
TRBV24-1 ATSDLRQKPEQY
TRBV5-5 ASSLDRFSGNTIY
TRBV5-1 ASSSGTGDNSPLH
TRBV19 ASSPTAPVRNQPQH
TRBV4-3 ASSQGRVAGYT
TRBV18 ASSPPSASYEQY